What follows is one T cell receptor beta chain and its context. Method: immunoSEQ multiplex PCR; TCRdb's copy keeps in-frame clones and lacks some. The sample carries roughly 49,000 clones, under 90% recorded once. Documented time point: recipient sample about 28 days before transplant, after cytoreduction. Recipients were bled about 28 days pretransplant and at posttransplant days 30, 100, 180. The sample originates from a study of T cell clonotyping in hematopoietic cell transplantation. The source of this sequence is a man between 60 and 75 years old with biphenotypic leukemia. Some clones in this sample may be carry-over from other donors' samples. The source was peripheral blood mononuclear cells, collected before stem cell transplant.

The CDR3 loop reads CSGRDAGELFF. CDR3 in DNA: TGCAGCGGTCGGGACGCCGGGGAGCTGTTTTTT. The chain has TRBV29-1 and TRBJ2-2; D tentatively fits TRBD1 or TRBD2 (5 bases each). Looked up from germline, CDR1 is SQVTM and CDR2 is ANQGSEA. Trimming stripped 7 bases from V and 6 bases from J, with 9 bases between. This CDR3 contains 11 residues.